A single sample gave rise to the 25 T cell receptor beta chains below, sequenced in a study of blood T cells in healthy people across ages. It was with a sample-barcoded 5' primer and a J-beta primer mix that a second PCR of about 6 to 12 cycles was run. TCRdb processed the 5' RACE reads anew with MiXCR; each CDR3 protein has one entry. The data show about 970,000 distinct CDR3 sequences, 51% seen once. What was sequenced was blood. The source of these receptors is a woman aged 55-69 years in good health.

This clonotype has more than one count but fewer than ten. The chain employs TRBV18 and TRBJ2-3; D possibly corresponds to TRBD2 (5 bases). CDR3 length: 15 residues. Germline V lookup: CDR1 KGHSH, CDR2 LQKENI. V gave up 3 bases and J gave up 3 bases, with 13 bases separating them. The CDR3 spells CASSPRGSETDTQYF. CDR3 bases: TGTGCCAGCTCACCTCGGGGTTCGGAAACAGATACGCAGTATTTT.

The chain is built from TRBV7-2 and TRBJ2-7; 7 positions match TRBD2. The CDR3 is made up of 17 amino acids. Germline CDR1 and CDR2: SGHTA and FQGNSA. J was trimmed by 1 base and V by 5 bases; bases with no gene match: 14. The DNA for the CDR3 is TGTGCCAGCAGCCCGAGACTAGCACCTGGGGGATCCTACGAGCAGTACTTC. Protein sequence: CASSPRLAPGGSYEQYF.

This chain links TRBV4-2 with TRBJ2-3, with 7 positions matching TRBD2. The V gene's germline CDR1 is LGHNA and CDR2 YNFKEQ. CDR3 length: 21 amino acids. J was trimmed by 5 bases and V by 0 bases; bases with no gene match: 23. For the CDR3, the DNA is TGTGCCAGCAGCCAAGATGAGGCAGGAGCGGGACGCCACGGGGGGATAGATACGCAGTATTTT. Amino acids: CASSQDEAGAGRHGGIDTQYF.

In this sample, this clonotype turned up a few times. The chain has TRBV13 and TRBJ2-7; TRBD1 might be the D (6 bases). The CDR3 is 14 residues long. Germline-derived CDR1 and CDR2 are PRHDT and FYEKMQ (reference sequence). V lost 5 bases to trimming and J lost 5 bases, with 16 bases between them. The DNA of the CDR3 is TGTGCCAGCAGCCGAGGGACAAATCTCAACGAGCAGTACTTC. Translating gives CASSRGTNLNEQYF.

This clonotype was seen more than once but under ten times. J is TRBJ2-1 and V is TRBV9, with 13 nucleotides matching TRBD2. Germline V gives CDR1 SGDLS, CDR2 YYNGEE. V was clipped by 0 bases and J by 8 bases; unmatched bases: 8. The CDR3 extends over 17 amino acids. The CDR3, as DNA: TGTGCCAGCAGCGTAGCCCCGCGGACTAGCGGGAGTGATGAGCAGTTCTTC. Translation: CASSVAPRTSGSDEQFF.

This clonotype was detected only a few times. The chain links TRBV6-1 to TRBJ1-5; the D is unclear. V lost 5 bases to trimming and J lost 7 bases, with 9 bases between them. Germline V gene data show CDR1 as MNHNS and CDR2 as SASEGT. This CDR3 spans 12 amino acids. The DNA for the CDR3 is TGTGCCAGCAGTTTTCCCAGCCAGCCCCAGCATTTT. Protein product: CASSFPSQPQHF.

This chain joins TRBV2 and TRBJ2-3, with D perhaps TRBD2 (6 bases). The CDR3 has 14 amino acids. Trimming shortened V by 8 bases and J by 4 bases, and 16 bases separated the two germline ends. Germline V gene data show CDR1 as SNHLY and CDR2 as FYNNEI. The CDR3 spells CASPSAGRADTQYF. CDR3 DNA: TGTGCCAGCCCTTCTGCGGGAAGAGCAGATACGCAGTATTTT. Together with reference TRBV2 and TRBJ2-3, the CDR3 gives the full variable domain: EPEVTQTPSHQVTQMGQEVILRCVPISNHLYFYWYRQILGQKVEFLVSFYNNEISEKSEIFDDQFSVERPDGSNFTLKIRSTKLEDSAMYFCASPSAGRADTQYFGPGTRLTVL.

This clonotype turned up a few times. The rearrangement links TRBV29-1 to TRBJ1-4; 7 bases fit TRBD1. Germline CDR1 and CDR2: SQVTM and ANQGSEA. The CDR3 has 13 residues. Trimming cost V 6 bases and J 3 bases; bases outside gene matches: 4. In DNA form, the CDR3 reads TGCAGCGTCGAGACAGGGTCTAATGAAAAACTGTTTTTT. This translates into CSVETGSNEKLFF. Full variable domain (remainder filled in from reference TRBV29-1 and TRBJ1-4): SAVISQKPSRDICQRGTSLTIQCQVDSQVTMMFWYRQQPGQSLTLIATANQGSEATYESGFVIDKFPISRPNLTFSTLTVSNMSPEDSSIYLCSVETGSNEKLFFGSGTQLSVL.

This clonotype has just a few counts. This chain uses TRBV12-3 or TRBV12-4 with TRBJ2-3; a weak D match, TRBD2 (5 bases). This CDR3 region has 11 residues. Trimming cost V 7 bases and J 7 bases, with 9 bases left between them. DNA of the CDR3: TGTGCCAGCATCCGGGGTCATACGCAGTATTTT. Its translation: CASIRGHTQYF.

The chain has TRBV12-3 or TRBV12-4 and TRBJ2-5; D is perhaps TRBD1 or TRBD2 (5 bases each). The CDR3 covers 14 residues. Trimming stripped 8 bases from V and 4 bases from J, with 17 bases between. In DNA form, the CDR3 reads TGTGCCAGCCAGGGAGTTTTTTCGGGAGAGACCCAGTACTTC. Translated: CASQGVFSGETQYF.

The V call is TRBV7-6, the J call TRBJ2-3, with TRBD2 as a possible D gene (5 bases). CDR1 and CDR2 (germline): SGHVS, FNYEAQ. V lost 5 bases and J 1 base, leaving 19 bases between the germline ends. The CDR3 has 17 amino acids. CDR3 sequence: CASSQSSGAEGTDTQYF. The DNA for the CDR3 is TGTGCCAGCAGCCAGTCCTCAGGAGCGGAGGGCACAGATACGCAGTATTTT.

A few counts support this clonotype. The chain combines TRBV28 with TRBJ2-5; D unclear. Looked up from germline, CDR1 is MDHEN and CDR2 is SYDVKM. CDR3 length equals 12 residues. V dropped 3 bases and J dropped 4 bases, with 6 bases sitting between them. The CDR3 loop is CASSFPPETQYF. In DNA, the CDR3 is TGTGCCAGCAGTTTCCCACCAGAGACCCAGTACTTC.

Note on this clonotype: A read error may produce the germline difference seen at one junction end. The CDR3 is CASSVVLSVGRETRYF. DNA of the CDR3: TGTGCCAGCAGTGTTGTACTTAGCGTAGGTAGAGAGACCCGGTACTTC. The V call is TRBV2, the J call TRBJ2-5; maybe TRBD2 (5 bases). Per the germline V gene, CDR1 is SNHLY and CDR2 is FYNNEI. The CDR3 extends over 16 amino acids.

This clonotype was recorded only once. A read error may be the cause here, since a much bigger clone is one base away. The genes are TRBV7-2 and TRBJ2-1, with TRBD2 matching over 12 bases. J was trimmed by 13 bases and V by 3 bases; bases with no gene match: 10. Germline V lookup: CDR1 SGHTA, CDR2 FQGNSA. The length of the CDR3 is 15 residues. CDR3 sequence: CASSFPRLAGETQFF. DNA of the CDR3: TGTGCCAGCAGCTTCCCTCGACTAGCGGGAGAGACCCAGTTCTTC.

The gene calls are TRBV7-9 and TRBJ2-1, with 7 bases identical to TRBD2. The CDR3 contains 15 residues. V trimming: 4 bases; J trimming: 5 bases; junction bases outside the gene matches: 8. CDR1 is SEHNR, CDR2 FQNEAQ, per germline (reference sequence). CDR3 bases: TGTGCCAGCAGCTCACGTGCTAGCGGAGACAATGAGCAGTTCTTC. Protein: CASSSRASGDNEQFF.

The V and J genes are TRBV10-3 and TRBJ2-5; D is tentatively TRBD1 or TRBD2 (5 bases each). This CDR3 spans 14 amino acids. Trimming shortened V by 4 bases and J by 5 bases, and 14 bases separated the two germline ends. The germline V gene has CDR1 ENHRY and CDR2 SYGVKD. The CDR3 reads CAISAGRGDETQYF. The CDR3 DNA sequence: TGTGCCATCAGTGCGGGCCGGGGCGACGAGACCCAGTACTTC.

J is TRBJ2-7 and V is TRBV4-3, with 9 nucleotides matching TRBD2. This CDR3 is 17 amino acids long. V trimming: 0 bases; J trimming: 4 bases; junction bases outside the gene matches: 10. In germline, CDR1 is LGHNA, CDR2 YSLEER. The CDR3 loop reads CASSQERSRAGGYEQYF. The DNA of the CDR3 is TGCGCCAGCAGCCAAGAAAGGTCTCGAGCGGGAGGTTACGAGCAGTACTTC.

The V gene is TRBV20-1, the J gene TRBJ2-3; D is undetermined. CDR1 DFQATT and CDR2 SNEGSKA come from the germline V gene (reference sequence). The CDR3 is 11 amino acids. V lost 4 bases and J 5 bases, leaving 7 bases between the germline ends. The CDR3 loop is CSATMGDTQYF. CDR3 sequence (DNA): TGCAGTGCTACGATGGGAGATACGCAGTATTTT.

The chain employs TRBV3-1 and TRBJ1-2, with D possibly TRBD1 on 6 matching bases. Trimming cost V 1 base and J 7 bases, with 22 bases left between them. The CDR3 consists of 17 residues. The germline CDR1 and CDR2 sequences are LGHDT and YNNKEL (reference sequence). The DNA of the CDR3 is TGTGCCAGCAGCCAAGGGTTCTCTGTCAGGGGCTCAAGTGGCTACACCTTC. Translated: CASSQGFSVRGSSGYTF.

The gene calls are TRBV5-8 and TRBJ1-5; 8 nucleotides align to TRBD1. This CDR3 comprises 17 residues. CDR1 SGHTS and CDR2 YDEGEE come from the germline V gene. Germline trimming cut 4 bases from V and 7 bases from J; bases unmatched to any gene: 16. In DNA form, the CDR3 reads TGTGCCAGCAGCCCTTATGTCAGGACAGGGCTAGAACAGCCCCAGCATTTT. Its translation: CASSPYVRTGLEQPQHF.

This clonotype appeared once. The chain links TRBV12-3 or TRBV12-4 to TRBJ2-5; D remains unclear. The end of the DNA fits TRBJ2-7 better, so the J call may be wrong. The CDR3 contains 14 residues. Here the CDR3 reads CASSLGQATYEQYF. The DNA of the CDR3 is TGTGCCAGCAGTTTAGGGCAGGCAACCTACGAGCAGTACTTC.

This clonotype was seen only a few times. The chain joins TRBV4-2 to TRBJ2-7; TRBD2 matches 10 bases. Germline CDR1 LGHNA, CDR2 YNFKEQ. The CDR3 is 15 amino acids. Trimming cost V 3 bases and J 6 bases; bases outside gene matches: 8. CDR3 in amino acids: CASSHSLAGALEQYF. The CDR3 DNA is TGTGCCAGCAGCCATAGTCTAGCGGGAGCCCTCGAGCAGTACTTC.

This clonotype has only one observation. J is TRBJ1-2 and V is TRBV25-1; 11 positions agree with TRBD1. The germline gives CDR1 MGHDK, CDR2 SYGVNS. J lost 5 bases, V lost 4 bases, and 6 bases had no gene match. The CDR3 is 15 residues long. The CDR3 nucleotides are TGTGCCAGCAGTGGGACAGGGGGCACCCGGTATGGCTACACCTTC. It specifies CASSGTGGTRYGYTF.

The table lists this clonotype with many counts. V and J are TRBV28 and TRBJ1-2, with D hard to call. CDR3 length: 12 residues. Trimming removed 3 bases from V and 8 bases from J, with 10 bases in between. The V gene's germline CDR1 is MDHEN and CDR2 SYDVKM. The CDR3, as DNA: TGTGCCAGCAGTTTGGAGGTGGGGGGCTACACCTTC. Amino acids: CASSLEVGGYTF.

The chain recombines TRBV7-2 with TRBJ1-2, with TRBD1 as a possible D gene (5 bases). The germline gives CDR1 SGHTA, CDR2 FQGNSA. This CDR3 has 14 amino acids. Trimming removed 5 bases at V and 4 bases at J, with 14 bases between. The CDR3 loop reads CASSLIMGVYGYTF. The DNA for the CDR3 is TGTGCCAGCAGCCTTATAATGGGGGTCTATGGCTACACCTTC.